This note documents a single T cell receptor beta chain sequence. This entry is derived from a study of blood T cell repertoires in COVID-19. Across the whole study: Acute and convalescent COVID-19 specimens originated in the United States, Italy and Spain. PBMCs, B-cell-depleted T cells, or T cells were the source of the cDNA or gDNA that made up the material.

There are 15 residues in the CDR3. V gave up 1 base and J gave up 5 bases, with 13 bases separating them. Germline V CDR1 and CDR2: LNHDA, SQIVND (reference sequence). Authors' analysis steps: Reference gene primer amplification gave estimated nucleated cell counts. This table comes from immunoSEQ multiplex PCR, and its TCRdb copy is limited to in-frame clones, with some not included. V and J calls plus clone size are reproduced from that table; the DNA served to infer D and trimming. The data contain about 260,000 clones, around 84% of them seen just once; the ten biggest clones take up around 4%. Sequencing input: peripheral blood. This chain links TRBV19 with TRBJ2-3; TRBD2 is a possible D gene (5 bases). This clonotype was sampled from a man aged 55-75 years with acute or convalescent COVID-19. This CDR3 is CASSIAGVGGDTQYF. CDR3 nucleotide sequence: TGTGCCAGTAGTATAGCCGGGGTTGGTGGAGATACGCAGTATTTT. Full variable domain (remainder filled in from reference TRBV19 and TRBJ2-3): DGGITQSPKYLFRKEGQNVTLSCEQNLNHDAMYWYRQDPGQGLRLIYYSQIVNDFQKGDIAEGYSVSREKKESFPLTVTSAQKNPTAFYLCASSIAGVGGDTQYFGPGTRLTVL.